The 14 T cell receptor beta chains in this list originate from one sample, sequenced in a study of blood T cell repertoires in COVID-19. Some clones are missing from TCRdb's copy, which holds only in-frame ones; the method was immunoSEQ multiplex PCR. The sample includes about 380,000 clones, 90% seen only once; the top ten take 6.5%. The material sequenced was peripheral blood. All receptors come from a man younger than 35 with active or convalescent COVID-19.

This chain links TRBV10-3 with TRBJ1-6, with a weak D call TRBD1 (5 bases). The CDR3 totals 17 residues. V lost 1 base and J 0 bases, leaving 10 bases between the germline ends. Looked up from germline, CDR1 is ENHRY and CDR2 is SYGVKD. CDR3 nucleotide sequence: TGTGCCATCAGTGAGTTTGGGGGGAGCTCCTATAATTCACCCCTCCACTTT. This sequence encodes CAISEFGGSSYNSPLHF.

The chain uses TRBV28 and TRBJ2-7, with TRBD2 as a possible D gene (5 bases). The CDR3 runs 13 residues. Trimming shortened V by 2 bases and J by 0 bases, and 5 bases separated the two germline ends. CDR1 MDHEN and CDR2 SYDVKM come from the germline V gene. In DNA form, the CDR3 reads TGTGCCAGCAGTTTAGGAGGCTCCTACGAGCAGTACTTC. It specifies CASSLGGSYEQYF. Full variable domain (remainder filled in from reference TRBV28 and TRBJ2-7): DVKVTQSSRYLVKRTGEKVFLECVQDMDHENMFWYRQDPGLGLRLIYFSYDVKMKEKGDIPEGYSVSREKKERFSLILESASTNQTSMYLCASSLGGSYEQYFGPGTRLTVT.

Only one count was recorded for this clone. CDR3 sequence: CASSLWLLAGGTSSYNEQFF. The CDR3 region has the DNA TGTGCCAGCAGTTTATGGCTACTAGCGGGAGGCACGAGCTCCTACAATGAGCAGTTCTTC. The rearrangement links TRBV27 to TRBJ2-1; TRBD2 matches 12 bases. Germline CDR1 and CDR2: MNHEY and SMNVEV (reference sequence). The CDR3 contains 20 residues. Trimming cost V 1 base and J 0 bases; bases outside gene matches: 10.

This clone came up once. The CDR3 region is CASRVRHSETGGYTF. DNA for the CDR3: TGTGCCAGCAGAGTCCGACACAGTGAGACCGGTGGCTACACCTTC. The chain combines TRBV6-4 with TRBJ1-2; D call uncertain. The germline CDR1 and CDR2 sequences are MRHNA and SNTAGT. This CDR3 contains 15 residues. Trimming took off 6 bases at V and 7 bases at J, with 21 bases between the two ends.

This chain links TRBV5-4 with TRBJ1-4; D call uncertain. The V end was cut by 4 bases, the J end by 0 bases, with 10 bases between. The CDR3 has 15 amino acids. Germline-derived CDR1 and CDR2 are SGHNT and YYREEE (reference sequence). Here the CDR3 DNA reads TGTGCCAGCAGCCCCGGCGGGGCAACTAATGAAAAACTGTTTTTT. It codes for CASSPGGATNEKLFF.

The chain has TRBV4-1 and TRBJ1-1, with a tentative D call TRBD1 (6 bases). Trimming took 1 base from V and 3 from J, leaving 9 bases between them. The CDR3 runs 14 residues. The germline gives CDR1 MGHRA, CDR2 YSYEKL. DNA for the CDR3: TGCGCCAGCAGCCAAGGGGGGACACACACTGAAGCTTTCTTT. Translated, it gives CASSQGGTHTEAFF.

This chain connects TRBV27 to TRBJ2-7; D gene uncertain. Looked up from germline, CDR1 is MNHEY and CDR2 is SMNVEV (reference sequence). Deletions cut 4 bases from V and 0 bases from J, with 7 bases between. The CDR3 totals 13 residues. CDR3: CASSYGASYEQYF. CDR3 DNA sequence: TGTGCCAGCAGTTACGGTGCCTCCTACGAGCAGTACTTC.

The chain employs TRBV13 and TRBJ2-1, with D possibly being TRBD1 (6 bases). CDR1 is PRHDT, CDR2 FYEKMQ, per germline (reference sequence). The CDR3 is made up of 14 amino acids. The V end was cut by 5 bases, the J end by 7 bases, with 15 bases between. The CDR3 region is CASSPYRVGNEQFF. In DNA form, the CDR3 reads TGTGCCAGCAGCCCGTACAGGGTTGGGAATGAGCAGTTCTTC.

The chain has TRBV12-3 or TRBV12-4 and TRBJ2-3, with D maybe TRBD2 (6 bases). V was pared by 7 bases and J by 3 bases, with 11 bases between. The CDR3 extends over 13 amino acids. The CDR3 region has the DNA TGTGCCAGCACGGCGCGGGGTACAGATACGCAGTATTTT. Encoded protein: CASTARGTDTQYF.

The chain carries TRBV2 and TRBJ1-6; 8 bases agree with TRBD1. CDR3 length equals 14 residues. With V trimmed by 7 bases and J by 8 bases, 7 bases remained unmatched. CDR1 and CDR2 (germline): SNHLY, FYNNEI. DNA for the CDR3: TGTGCCAGCAAGGACAGGGTGGTTCATTCACCCCTCCACTTT. Translated, it gives CASKDRVVHSPLHF.

This clone occurred a few times. The CDR3 spells CSVGEGRNSPLHF. Here the CDR3 DNA reads TGCAGCGTTGGGGAGGGGAGAAATTCACCCCTCCACTTT. The chain joins TRBV29-1 to TRBJ1-6, with a weak D call TRBD1 (5 bases). CDR3 length equals 13 residues. Germline CDR1 SQVTM, CDR2 ANQGSEA. The germline V and J ends were trimmed by 4 bases and 7 bases, with 11 bases remaining between them.

The rearrangement uses TRBV19 and TRBJ1-2, with TRBD1 as a possible D gene (5 bases). The germline gives CDR1 LNHDA, CDR2 SQIVND (reference sequence). The V end was cut by 6 bases, the J end by 8 bases, with 19 bases between. This CDR3 is built from 14 residues. CDR3 sequence (DNA): TGTGCCAGTAGAGGGACTCCGCGAATCCGCGGCTACACCTTC. As protein: CASRGTPRIRGYTF.

The chain combines TRBV5-1 with TRBJ1-4; TRBD1 agrees at 7 bases. With 7 bases clipped from V and 7 bases from J, the junction kept 7 bases outside the gene matches. Germline lookup yields CDR1 SGHRS and CDR2 YFSETQ. The CDR3 length is 13 residues. The CDR3 sequence: CASGGTVSEKLFF. DNA of the CDR3: TGCGCCAGCGGCGGGACAGTGTCTGAAAAACTGTTTTTT. Looking up the rest from reference TRBV5-1 and TRBJ1-4 gives the full variable domain: KAGVTQTPRYLIKTRGQQVTLSCSPISGHRSVSWYQQTPGQGLQFLFEYFSETQRNKGNFPGRFSGRQFSNSRSEMNVSTLELGDSALYLCASGGTVSEKLFFGSGTQLSVL.

The rearrangement joins TRBV7-3 to TRBJ2-1, with 9 bases fitting TRBD1. This CDR3 has 15 residues. Trimming removed 5 bases from V and 1 base from J; junction bases left unmatched: 3. Germline CDR1 and CDR2: SGHTA and FQGTGA. CDR3 in DNA: TGTGCCAGCAGCGAACAGGGGGCATCCTACAATGAGCAGTTCTTC. Translated, it gives CASSEQGASYNEQFF.